The following is a T cell receptor (beta chain) sequence with its context. Antigen specificity is unknown. Repertoires were generated with immunoSEQ multiplex PCR, while TCRdb's copy carries only in-frame clones and drops some. The table includes about 71,000 clones, 85% to 95% detected once. The data originate from a study of cytomegalovirus exposure and HLA in healthy donors. Study-level background: The 120 validation repertoires used the same platform as the roughly 700 first-cohort repertoires (as reported by a later analysis). Study-level results: The study designated 150 to 200 TCR beta chains cytomegalovirus-associated. In vitro, a few CMV-associated chains proved specific for CMV antigens.

Germline CDR1 is MNHEY and CDR2 is SMNVEV (reference sequence). V lost 6 bases to trimming and J lost 4 bases, with 22 bases between them. The CDR3 runs 17 residues. The donors formed part of the roughly 120-subject validation cohort, distinct from the roughly 700-subject first cohort. This sequence joins TRBV27 and TRBJ2-1, with D perhaps matching TRBD2 (6 bases). This receptor was taken from a man aged 18 to 29 in good health and CMV-seropositive. What was sequenced was PBMCs. DNA for the CDR3: TGTGCCAGCAGCAAAACCCTGGGGAGCGGGCTTTACAATGAGCAGTTCTTC. Translated, it gives CASSKTLGSGLYNEQFF.